The clone carrying this T cell receptor beta chain was counted many times. Antigen: not known. The CDR3 covers 17 residues. Germline CDR1 SGHTA, CDR2 FQGNSA. The V end lost 5 bases, the J end lost 2 bases, and 19 bases lay between the germline ends. The data were taken from a study of T cells after yellow fever vaccination. Study-level points and caveats: At 95% to 96% for CD4 and approximately 88% for CD8, most primary-vaccination clones showed up again after the booster.

In making TCR cDNA, 5'RACE template switching added a universal primer site and UMIs to it. TCRdb analysed the 5' RACE reads with MiXCR anew, one entry per CDR3 protein. Here the sample spans a few hundred thousand distinct CDR3 sequences, around 4.1% being singletons. This receptor was identified in a man aged 18-30 years who received the YFV17D yellow fever vaccine. The rearrangement joins TRBV7-2 to TRBJ2-1; tentative D call: TRBD2 (6 bases). The sample here was PBMCs, taken 5 days after the yellow fever booster vaccination. The CDR3 protein is CASSMTEGTVPYNEQFF. CDR3 nucleotides: TGTGCCAGCAGCATGACGGAGGGGACGGTGCCCTACAATGAGCAGTTCTTC.